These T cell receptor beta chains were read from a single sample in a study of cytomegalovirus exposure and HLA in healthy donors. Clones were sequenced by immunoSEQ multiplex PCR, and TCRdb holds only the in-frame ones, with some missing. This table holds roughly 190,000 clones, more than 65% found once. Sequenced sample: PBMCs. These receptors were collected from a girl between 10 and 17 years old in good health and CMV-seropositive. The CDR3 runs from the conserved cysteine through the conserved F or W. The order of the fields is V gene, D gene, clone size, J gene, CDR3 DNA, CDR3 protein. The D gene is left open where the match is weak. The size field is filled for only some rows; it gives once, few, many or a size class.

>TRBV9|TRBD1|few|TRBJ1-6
TGTGCCAGCAGCCTCGGGACAGGAAGCTCCTATAATTCACCCCTCCACTTT
CASSLGTGSSYNSPLHF
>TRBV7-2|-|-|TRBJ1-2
TGTGCCAGCAGCCTAATGAGCAACTATGGCTACACCTTC
CASSLMSNYGYTF
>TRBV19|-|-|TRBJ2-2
TGTGCCAGCCTACCAGGCACGGGGGTACCTACCGGGGAGCTGTTTTTT
CASLPGTGVPTGELFF
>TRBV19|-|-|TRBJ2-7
TGTGCCAGTAGTATAAGCCATGACTACGAGCAGTACTTC
CASSISHDYEQYF
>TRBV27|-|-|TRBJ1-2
TGTGCCAGCAGTTTCTCCGGCGGGCCCCTTAACTATGGCTACACCTTC
CASSFSGGPLNYGYTF
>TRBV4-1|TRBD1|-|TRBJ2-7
TGCGCCAGCAGCACCTTCCAGGGGGCGGGTGAGCAGTACTTC
CASSTFQGAGEQYF
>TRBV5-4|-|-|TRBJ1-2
TGTGCCAGCAGCTTCGGGGTACTCTATGGCTACACCTTC
CASSFGVLYGYTF
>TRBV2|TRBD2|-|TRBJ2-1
TGTGCCAGCAGTACCGGGACTAGCGGGCGATACAATGAGCAGTTCTTC
CASSTGTSGRYNEQFF
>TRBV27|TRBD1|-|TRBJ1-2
TGTGCCAGCAGAGGGACAGGGGGCCTTGGTGGCTACACCTTC
CASRGTGGLGGYTF
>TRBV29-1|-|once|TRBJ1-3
TGCAGCGTGCCGGCGGGGGCTGGAAACACCATATATTTT
CSVPAGAGNTIYF
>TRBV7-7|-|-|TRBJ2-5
TGTGCCAGCAGCTTGACGACCTTCAGAACGGGATGGGAGACCCAGTACTTC
CASSLTTFRTGWETQYF
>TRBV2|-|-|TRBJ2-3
TGTGCCAGCAGCCCCTCCACAGATACGCAGTATTTT
CASSPSTDTQYF
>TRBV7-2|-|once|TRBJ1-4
TGTGCCAGCAGCTTAGCGCCCCCGCAGGGCGGTGGTGAAAAACTGTTTTTT
CASSLAPPQGGGEKLFF
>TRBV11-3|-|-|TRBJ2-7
TGTGCCAGCAGCTCCGACAGAACCTACGAGCAGTACTTC
CASSSDRTYEQYF
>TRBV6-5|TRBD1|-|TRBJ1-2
TGTGCCAGCAGTTACGGGACAGACTATGGCTACACCTTC
CASSYGTDYGYTF
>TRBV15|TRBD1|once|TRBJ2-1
TGTGCCACCAGCAGAGGGGGGACAGGGGGCAATGAGCAGTTCTTC
CATSRGGTGGNEQFF
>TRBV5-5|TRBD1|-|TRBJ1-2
TGTGCCAGCAGCGCGGACAGGGTAGTCTATGGCTACACCTTC
CASSADRVVYGYTF
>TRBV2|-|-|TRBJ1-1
TGTGCCAGCGGGCGGGGGAACACTGAAGCTTTCTTT
CASGRGNTEAFF
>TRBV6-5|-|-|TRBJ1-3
TGTGCCAGCAGTTACTCGACTTCCGGAAACACCATATATTTT
CASSYSTSGNTIYF
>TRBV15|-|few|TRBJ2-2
TGTGCCACGTCAGGCATGGCAACCGGGGAGCTGTTTTTT
CATSGMATGELFF
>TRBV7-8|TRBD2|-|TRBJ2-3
TGTGCCAGCAGAATAGCGGGGGGAGGAACAGATACGCAGTATTTT
CASRIAGGGTDTQYF
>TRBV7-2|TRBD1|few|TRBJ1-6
TGTGCGACGAGGGACAGGGCCAACTATAATTCACCCCTCCACTTT
CATRDRANYNSPLHF
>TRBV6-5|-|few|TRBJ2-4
TGTGCCAGCTCCACAGGTGCTCCTAAAACTGTTCAGTACTTC
CASSTGAPKTVQYF
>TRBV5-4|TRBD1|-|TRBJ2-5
TGTGCCAGCAGCCCGCCGACCGGGACAGGGCAAGAGACCCAGTACTTC
CASSPPTGTGQETQYF
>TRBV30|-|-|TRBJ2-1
TGTGCCTGGAGTGTATTTCGGGGGTCGCTTTCCTACAATGAGCAGTTCTTC
CAWSVFRGSLSYNEQFF
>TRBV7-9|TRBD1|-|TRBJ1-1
TGTGCCAGCAGCTTAGTAGGAACAGGGGGCACTGAAGCTTTCTTT
CASSLVGTGGTEAFF
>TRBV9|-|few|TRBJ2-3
TGTGCCAGCAGCGTAGCGTCCACAGATACGCAGTATTTT
CASSVASTDTQYF
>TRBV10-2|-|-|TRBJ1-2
TGCGCCAGCAGCAAACAGGGCTTTTATGGCTACACCTTC
CASSKQGFYGYTF
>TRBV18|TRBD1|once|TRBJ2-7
TGTGCCAGCTCACCTTCCGGGACAGGAACCTACGAGCAGTACTTC
CASSPSGTGTYEQYF
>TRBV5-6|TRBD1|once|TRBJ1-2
TGTGCCAGCAGCCGGCAGCCGACAGGGGAGGCTGGCTACACCTTC
CASSRQPTGEAGYTF
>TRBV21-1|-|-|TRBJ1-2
TGTGACCCGGGACAGAGTAATGGCTACACCTTC
CDPGQSNGYTF
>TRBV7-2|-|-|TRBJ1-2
TGTGCCAGCAGTTCCACAGGAGACCGAGGCTACACCTTC
CASSSTGDRGYTF
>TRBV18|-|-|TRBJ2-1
TGTGCCAGCCCACCACCGGGGCAGGGTAGGTCCTACAATGAGCAGTTCTTC
CASPPPGQGRSYNEQFF
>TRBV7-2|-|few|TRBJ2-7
TGTGCCAGCAGCAACACCTACGAGCAGTACTTC
CASSNTYEQYF
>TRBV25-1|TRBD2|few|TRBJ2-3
TGTGCCAGCAGTGGAACGACTAGCGGGAGCACAGATACGCAGTATTTT
CASSGTTSGSTDTQYF
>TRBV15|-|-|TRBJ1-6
TGTGCCACCAGCGGCTCCGGGACAACGGGAAGTTGGTCCTATAATTCACCCCTCCACTTT
CATSGSGTTGSWSYNSPLHF
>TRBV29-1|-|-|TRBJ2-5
TGCAGCGTTGACCCAGGGCAAGAGACCCAGTACTTC
CSVDPGQETQYF
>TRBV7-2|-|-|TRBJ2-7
TGTGCCAGCAGCTTAGAGGGGGGGTTCGAGCAGTACTTC
CASSLEGGFEQYF
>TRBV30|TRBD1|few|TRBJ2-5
TGTGCCTGGAGAAGACAGGGGACGGAGACCCAGTACTTC
CAWRRQGTETQYF
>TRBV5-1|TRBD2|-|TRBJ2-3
TGCGCCAGCAGCCGGGGACTAGCGGAGCGGGGAGATACGCAGTATTTT
CASSRGLAERGDTQYF
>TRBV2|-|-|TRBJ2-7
TGTGCCACCAGGGTTCTAGGCTACGAGCAGTACTTC
CATRVLGYEQYF
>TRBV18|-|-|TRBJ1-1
TGTGCCAGCTCACCGCAGGTGAACACTGAAGCTTTCTTT
CASSPQVNTEAFF
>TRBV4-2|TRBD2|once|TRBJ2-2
TGTGCCAGCAGCCAAGTTGAGGGACTAGCGGGGGGGGCCGGGGAGCTGTTTTTT
CASSQVEGLAGGAGELFF
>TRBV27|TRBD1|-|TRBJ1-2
TGTGCCAGCGCAACAGGGGCATCCTATGGCTACACCTTC
CASATGASYGYTF
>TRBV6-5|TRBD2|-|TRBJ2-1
TGTGCCAGCAGTCCGGGCCTGGGGGGGAATGAGCAGTTCTTC
CASSPGLGGNEQFF
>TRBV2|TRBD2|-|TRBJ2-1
TGTGCCAGCAGCCCTTTTCTAGCGGGGGGGGACAATGAGCAGTTCTTC
CASSPFLAGGDNEQFF
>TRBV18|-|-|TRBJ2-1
TGTGCCAGCTCACCAGCAAAACGTCCCCAACACAGGTCGGACGATGAGCAGTTCTTC
CASSPAKRPQHRSDDEQFF
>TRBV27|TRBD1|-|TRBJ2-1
TGTGCCAGCCAGCTTCGGGACAGGGCTTCCCATGAGCAGTTCTTC
CASQLRDRASHEQFF
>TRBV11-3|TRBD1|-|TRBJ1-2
TGTGCCAGCAGCTTGACAGGGAAGGATGGCTACACCTTC
CASSLTGKDGYTF
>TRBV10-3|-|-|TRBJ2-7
TGTGCCATCAATCCGGCGGGTGGCTACGAGCAGTACTTC
CAINPAGGYEQYF
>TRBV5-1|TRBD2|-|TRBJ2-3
TGCGCCAGCAGCCCGGGGCCGGGTAGCGGGGGGACTAGCACAGATACGCAGTATTTT
CASSPGPGSGGTSTDTQYF
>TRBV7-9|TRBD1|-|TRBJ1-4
TGTGCCAGCAGCGCGGGGACAGTTGAAAAACTGTTTTTT
CASSAGTVEKLFF
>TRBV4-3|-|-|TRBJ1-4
TGCGCCAGCAGCCAAGACTTGGCAGCTAATGAAAAACTGTTTTTT
CASSQDLAANEKLFF
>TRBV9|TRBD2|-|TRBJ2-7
TGTGCCAGCAGCGTAGCGAGCGGGGGGCCCTACGAGCAGTACTTC
CASSVASGGPYEQYF
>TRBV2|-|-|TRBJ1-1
TGTGCCAGCATAGCAGGGCCCACTGAAGCTTTCTTT
CASIAGPTEAFF
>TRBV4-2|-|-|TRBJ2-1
TGTGCCAGCAGCCAAGATTCGGGAACTGAGCAGTTCTTC
CASSQDSGTEQFF